Sequencing of this TCR beta chain was carried out in a study of shared clonotypes between healthy human individuals. Study-level findings and limits: Generation probabilities were higher for clonotypes shared across all four sorted-subset donors than for unshared ones.

Remarks on this clone: Its antigen is undetermined.

Germline CDR1 and CDR2: SGHRS and YFSETQ. The CDR3 consists of 15 residues. The V gene end was trimmed by 7 bases and the J gene end by 3 bases; junction bases not matched to a gene: 11. Across several immunoSEQ plates, the genomic DNA of each subset was split evenly. The table came from immunoSEQ multiplex PCR; TCRdb's copy has only in-frame clones and leaves some out. The sample lists hundreds of thousands of clones; 90% to 96% were seen once. This chain connects TRBV5-1 to TRBJ2-7; 9 bases align to TRBD1. This clonotype originated in a young woman in good health. The sample taken for sequencing was naive CD4+ T cells sorted from blood. The subset was: CD45RA+ positively selected. Written as DNA, the CDR3 is TGCGCCAGCGGGACAGGGAGGACAGGAAACTACGAGCAGTACTTC. Translation gives CASGTGRTGNYEQYF.